This TCR beta chain originates from a study of OX40 agonist ivuxolimab in advanced cancers. The assay was immunoSEQ multiplex PCR, and TCRdb's table has in-frame clones only and misses some. The top ten hold roughly 2% of the sample, which has 65,000 to 85,000 clones, around nine tenths seen once. V lost 4 bases and J lost 5; bases outside the gene matches: 10. Germline V gene lookup returns CDR1 PRHDT and CDR2 FYEKMQ (reference sequence). CDR3 size: 17 residues. The TCR was taken from an adult with an advanced solid tumor such as melanoma, head and neck, liver or kidney cancer. V is TRBV13 and J is TRBJ2-5; 13 bases agree with TRBD2. This sample comprised CD4+ or CD8+ T cells sorted from blood, obtained in a trial of the OX40 agonist ivuxolimab. This CDR3 reads CASSYLGLAGVNETQYF. The CDR3 bases are TGTGCCAGCAGCTACCTCGGACTAGCGGGAGTCAACGAGACCCAGTACTTC.